This T cell receptor beta chain was sequenced for a study of cytomegalovirus exposure and HLA in healthy donors (dated by TCRdb to 2015 to 2018). About the investigation overall: According to an earlier analysis of a few hundred of the donors, about 179 million T cells yielded some 110 million unique TCR beta sequences and less than 300 Gb of sequence data. Using immunosequencing, the study profiled T cell repertoires from around 670 subjects and related those repertoires to cytomegalovirus serostatus. All discovery cohort repertoires had been generated on a single sequencing platform. In a later genetic analysis, genome-wide SNP genotypes for 398 of the 666 donors were used, and that subset was treated as a discovery cohort. To decide whether each TCR beta V gene segment behaved as functional or pseudogenic, an earlier analysis of some 600 of the donors relied on high-throughput TCR beta sequencing. Class I and class II HLA loci were covered by the typing at four-digit resolution. The later analysis used no new phenotypic data to find candidate immune exposures, relying instead on TCR beta sequences and their occurrence across donors. The number of donors typed differed by locus, with roughly 620-630 for A, B, C, DRB1 and DQB1, 522 for DQA1, 600 to 610 for DPA1, and some 440 for DPB1. Four to six DR-DQ haplotypes were handled as single units for association and clustering, since linkage in the cohort was strong. Of the roughly 430 genotyped donors, approximately 82% fell in the genetic ancestry cluster associated with self-reported Caucasian donors. Across some 400 genotyped donors of the cohort, an average of roughly 250,000 unique TCR beta nucleotide sequences per donor were sequenced, and 15% to 20% of those sequences were non-productive. The study was designed to test whether signatures of past pathogen exposure could be identified by cataloging public T cell receptors. In a later analysis, previously published TCR beta repertoires from hundreds of donors were re-analyzed and high-resolution HLA genotyping was added so that TCR occurrence patterns could be studied. High-throughput TCR immunosequencing, statistical association of individual TCRs with disease status, and machine learning were combined to predict cytomegalovirus infection status. An early release that covered 640 HLA-typed donors contained approximately 300 gigabases of sequencing data and approximately 85 million unique TCR sequences. In addition to the first cohort of around 670 subjects, a separate validation cohort of under 150 different subjects was used. Donor age, sex, ethnicity and CMV serostatus were compiled alongside the repertoire data.

The study at large found these results: Across donors, most TCR sequences were observed very rarely, whereas some public TCRs were present in many individuals. Specific HLA alleles were associated with 15,000 to 20,000 TCR beta sequences at a false discovery rate of 0.05 in a later analysis. In a later analysis, the rate of TCR association differed among HLA loci, with DRB1 alleles having the most associated TCRs and HLA-C alleles having the fewest. Sequencing depth was assumed to be roughly uniform across donors in the presence/absence analyses, though that assumption may not hold. In a later analysis, several top co-occurrence clusters were reported to appear linked to parvovirus B19, influenza, CMV and Epstein-Barr virus. A further reported finding was that TCR beta sequences accurately predicted the HLA-A and HLA-B alleles for most subjects in the first cohort. The earlier analysis of 587 of the donors excluded some 16 rarely observed V segments, including chromosome 9 orphons, because counts were too low. An earlier analysis of approximately 590 of the donors showed that most TCR beta V segments appeared in productive rearrangements either about 87% or about 30% of the time, which broadly matched IMGT annotations. Assigning TCR associations to individual alleles was difficult when HLA alleles, especially DR and DQ, strongly co-occurred. A later genetic analysis reported fewer N-insertions in productive TCRs among donors in an Asian-associated ancestry cluster than the approximately 670-donor mean. CMV serostatus was the only immune exposure information available for the cohort. In both the original and validation cohorts, the classifier was reported to diagnose cytomegalovirus status with high specificity and sensitivity. According to the authors, the approach could potentially be generalized to other disease states and immunological phenotypes. The study gave a list of over 150 TCR beta chains associated with cytomegalovirus. In a later analysis, most CMV-associated TCR beta chains were found to appear HLA-restricted, with HLA associations seemingly driven largely by CMV exposure. Linkage disequilibrium might explain the correlated functional status among segregating V segments, but an unknown experimental factor could not be excluded. In vitro tests confirmed that a few of the cytomegalovirus-associated TCR beta chains recognize cytomegalovirus antigens. A group of highly shared sequence variants was considered likely to be a technical artifact of the sequencing pipeline. In this cohort, only TCR beta chains were sequenced, and detectable features were limited by the absence of alpha or paired-chain data. V-gene and J-gene trimming of TCR beta chains was associated with a missense DCLRE1C variant in a later genetic analysis, and the association was replicated in an independent cohort. Some IMGT-functional V segments, including TRBV6-2 and TRBV6-3, could not be told apart with the 87-base-pair reads, so those segments were excluded. Because some donors lacked HLA typing at each locus, the association tests relied only on the typed subset. In a later analysis, HLA-associated TCR beta chains were found to be more clonally expanded and to have lower generation probabilities than equally common non-associated chains.

To prepare the library, the immunoSEQ multiplex PCR assay was applied. For the multiplex PCR, a mixture combining 60 forward primers for TCR Vbeta segments and 13 reverse primers for TCR Jbeta segments was used. Amplification of the CDR3 region of rearranged TCR beta genes was performed with a multiplex PCR assay on genomic DNA. Amplified TCR beta libraries were sequenced as 87-base-pair reads on the Illumina HiSeq System. For the original study's pipeline: A later analysis counted about 80 million unique TCR beta chains across the 666 repertoires, and 10 million to 11 million of these chains were shared by at least two donors. A nearest-neighbor algorithm error-corrected the raw reads and collapsed the reads into unique sequences, merging closely related sequences to remove PCR and sequencing errors. CDR3 sequences were aligned to IMGT reference sequences to assign V, D and J gene segments. For a sequence to be retained, at least a six-nucleotide match to both a V gene segment and a J gene segment was required. Rearrangements were classified as productive when the CDR3 lacked stop codons and remained in frame with V and J, and all other rearrangements were classified as non-productive. Following IMGT convention, CDR3 was defined as the stretch from the second conserved V-encoded cysteine up to the conserved J-encoded phenylalanine. In an earlier analysis of 587 of the donors, sequences lacking an unambiguous match to a single V gene segment were excluded. An earlier analysis of 587 of the donors classified V segments as functional when productive rearrangements were above 56.7% and as segregating when the standard deviation between donors was above 5%. A statistical classification framework was built for diagnosing cytomegalovirus status from the catalog of TCR beta chain sequences. In a later analysis, V and J genes were assigned by comparing TCR nucleotide sequences against IMGT/GENE-DB human TR gene sequences. The TCRdist pipeline was used in a later analysis to assign CDR3 sequences and most-parsimonious VDJ recombination scenarios. A later analysis defined each TCR beta chain by its CDR3 amino acid sequence plus V-gene family, and excluded reads lacking a unique V-gene family. To address suspected cross-contamination and a sequencing artifact, a later analysis removed a few hundred highly shared, low-generation-probability nucleotide sequences. In a later analysis, a clonal expansion index for each public chain was calculated from normalized within-repertoire ranks of inferred template counts. In a later analysis, generation probabilities were computed using a VDJ recombination model fitted to out-of-frame rearrangements, and the results were checked against IGoR. Hypergeometric tests were used in a later analysis to score TCR-TCR, TCR-HLA and TCR-CMV co-occurrence, with a repertoire-size bias correction applied to the TCR pairs. To estimate false discovery rates, a later analysis permuted the HLA or CMV assignments 20 times. In a later analysis, co-occurring TCRs were grouped using DBSCAN, with TCRdist sequence similarity added in when clustering inside HLA-allele-positive subsets. Co-occurrence clustering excluded repertoires with fewer than 30,000 or more than 120,000 public chains, plus five with anomalous nucleotide sharing. Entries here come from immuneACCESS through TCRdb and include only in-frame sequences with V and J called. Some clones fail to appear in such tables; in the studies checked, an unresolved V gene covers under half of the shortfall, and the cause of the remainder is unknown. V and J calls and clone size follow that table, whereas D and trimming were derived from the DNA. This sample has about 45,000 clones in its table, and approximately 86% of those were observed once. The ten largest clonotypes hold about 8% of the sample.

The cohort comprised 666 healthy bone marrow donors. At the time of sampling, all cohort members were nominally healthy, though unrecorded immune exposures were likely present. The donor was CMV seropositive and belonged to the group of a few hundred seropositive cohort members. A peripheral blood sample was provided by each donor, and peripheral blood mononuclear cells were used for TCR beta sequencing. Genomic DNA extraction from the blood cell samples was performed with the Qiagen DNeasy Blood Extraction Kit. Comments on this clone: There is no known antigen for this receptor. Within one base of it there is no much larger clone, and no base qualities were kept.

The CDR3 runs 13 residues from the cysteine to the phenylalanine. Only the CDR3 region is kept as DNA, spanning 39 bases read in frame from base 1. The junction shows trimming of 6 bases on V and 4 bases on J, and the gene matches do not reach 5 bases of it. Looking up the germline V gene (reference sequence) yields CDR1 MNHNY and CDR2 SVGAGI. Sequencing was performed on PBMCs. The chain couples TRBV6-6 to TRBJ2-7; 8 central bases correspond to TRBD1. This receptor was obtained from a woman aged 35 to 49 in good health and CMV-seropositive. CDR3 protein: CASRYGQGYEQYF. The DNA sequence reads TGTGCCAGCAGGTATGGACAGGGATACGAGCAGTACTTC.